This T cell receptor (beta chain) is drawn from a study of T cells after yellow fever vaccination. Study information: SMART-Seq v4 Ultra Low Input prepared libraries from low-cell fractions. Regarding the study as a whole: Booster samples showed a return of most primary-vaccination clones (about 96% CD4, roughly 85% CD8). Weaker in magnitude, the secondary response showed a faster peak on day 5 versus 15.

This clonotype has only a few counts. Its antigen is as yet unknown. Template switching with 5'RACE generated the TCR cDNA and added a universal primer site and UMIs. TCRdb passed the 5' RACE reads through MiXCR, listing each CDR3 protein once. The sample yields 510,000 or so distinct CDR3 sequences, approximately 21% seen once. The CDR3 totals 15 residues. V gave up 5 bases and J gave up 1 base; unmatched junction bases: 5. CDR1 and CDR2 (germline): SGHTA, FQGNSA. This sequence joins TRBV7-2 and TRBJ2-1, with TRBD1 matching over 7 bases. The origin of this receptor is a man aged 25-45 years who received the YFV17D yellow fever vaccine. The sample was PBMCs, taken 15 days after the yellow fever booster vaccination. CDR3 DNA sequence: TGTGCCAGCAGCCTTCGACAGGGTTCCTACAATGAGCAGTTCTTC. Translated: CASSLRQGSYNEQFF. The variable domain in full, with the rest retrieved from reference TRBV7-2 and TRBJ2-1, is GAGVSQSPSNKVTEKGKDVELRCDPISGHTALYWYRQSLGQGLEFLIYFQGNSAPDKSGLPSDRFSAERTGGSVSTLTIQRTQQEDSAVYLCASSLRQGSYNEQFFGPGTRLTVL.